The 28 T cell receptor beta chains reported below all come from one sample, sequenced in a study of OX40 agonist ivuxolimab in advanced cancers. Generated by immunoSEQ multiplex PCR, the TCRdb table keeps only in-frame clones and is missing some. There are 75,000 or so clones in the sample; roughly 84% occur only once, and about 7.4% lies in the top ten. This specimen consisted of CD4+ or CD8+ T cells sorted from blood, obtained in a trial of the OX40 agonist ivuxolimab. The receptors originated from an adult with an advanced solid tumor such as melanoma, head and neck, liver or kidney cancer.

The genes are TRBV2 and TRBJ2-4; 7 bases match TRBD2. Germline trimming cut 2 bases from V and 7 bases from J; bases unmatched to any gene: 5. CDR1 SNHLY and CDR2 FYNNEI come from the germline V gene. This CDR3 is built from 14 residues. As DNA, the CDR3 is TGTGCCAGCAGTGAACGGCGGGAGATCAACATTCAGTACTTC. Translation: CASSERREINIQYF.

V gene TRBV15 combines with J gene TRBJ1-1; D gene unclear. The CDR3 has 14 amino acids. The V gene's germline CDR1 is LNHNV and CDR2 YYDKDF (reference sequence). Trimming cost V 4 bases and J 7 bases, with 16 bases left between them. CDR3 DNA: TGTGCCACCAGCAAGTTCCTCGGAGTAAGTGAAGCTTTCTTT. The encoded protein is CATSKFLGVSEAFF.

This clone was counted a few times. V is TRBV6-1 and J is TRBJ2-3; D might be TRBD2 (6 bases). This CDR3 has 12 amino acids. Per the germline V gene, CDR1 is MNHNS and CDR2 is SASEGT. Between the trimmed V and J ends, which lost 6 bases and 8 bases, there was a span of 12 bases. Here the CDR3 DNA reads TGTGCCAGCAGCCAGACTAGGGCTACGCAGTATTTT. Encoded protein: CASSQTRATQYF.

The CDR3 DNA is TGTGCCAGCAGCAAAGCGCTGAGGCCAGGCCCCTACGAGCAGTACTTC. It specifies CASSKALRPGPYEQYF. The V gene is TRBV21-1, the J gene TRBJ2-7. TRBV21-1 corresponds to a pseudogene. The CDR3 consists of 16 residues.

The chain employs TRBV28 and TRBJ2-5; D is perhaps TRBD1 (6 bases). Germline V gives CDR1 MDHEN, CDR2 SYDVKM. V dropped 5 bases and J dropped 1 base, with 14 bases sitting between them. This CDR3 has 15 residues. The DNA of the CDR3 is TGTGCCAGCAGTGAGTACGGGACACCCCAAGAGACCCAGTACTTC. This sequence encodes CASSEYGTPQETQYF.

The chain employs TRBV5-1 and TRBJ1-1; TRBD1 aligns across 9 bases. After removal of 4 bases from V and 1 base from J, the junction contained 5 bases not matched to a gene. The CDR3 covers 15 residues. Germline lookup yields CDR1 SGHRS and CDR2 YFSETQ. Here the CDR3 DNA reads TGCGCCAGCAGCCCGGGACAGGGACCGAACACTGAAGCTTTCTTT. Amino acid sequence: CASSPGQGPNTEAFF.

This clone showed up just once. The chain combines TRBV9 with TRBJ1-3; TRBD1 agrees at 9 bases. The CDR3 contains 16 residues. V was clipped by 3 bases and J by 4 bases; unmatched bases: 8. Germline V gene sequence: CDR1 SGDLS, CDR2 YYNGEE. CDR3 region: CASSGGQGLLGNTIYF. In DNA form, the CDR3 reads TGTGCCAGCAGCGGGGGACAGGGTCTTCTCGGAAACACCATATATTTT. Filled out from reference TRBV9 and TRBJ1-3, the complete variable domain reads DSGVTQTPKHLITATGQRVTLRCSPRSGDLSVYWYQQSLDQGLQFLIQYYNGEERAKGNILERFSAQQFPDLHSELNLSSLELGDSALYFCASSGGQGLLGNTIYFGEGSWLTVV.

This chain uses TRBV12-5 with TRBJ2-7; no firm D call. The CDR3 has 12 residues. The germline V and J ends were trimmed by 5 bases and 4 bases, with 9 bases remaining between them. Germline assignment: CDR1 LGHNT and CDR2 FRNRAP. The CDR3 nucleotides read TGTGCTAGTGGTCCACAGCCGTACGAGCAGTACTTC. This gives the protein CASGPQPYEQYF.

The chain carries TRBV15 and TRBJ2-7; D ambiguous. The CDR3 has 13 amino acids. Trimming removed 0 bases at V and 6 bases at J, with 9 bases between. The germline CDR1 and CDR2 sequences are LNHNV and YYDKDF (reference sequence). The CDR3 DNA sequence: TGTGCCACCAGCAGAGATCTTGCTGTCGAGCAGTACTTC. Its translation is CATSRDLAVEQYF.

The DNA for the CDR3 is TGTGCCAGCTCCCGAGGGACAGGATCGAACACTGAAGCTTTCTTT. Protein product: CASSRGTGSNTEAFF. The rearrangement links TRBV18 to TRBJ1-1, with 8 bases that match TRBD1. Germline values: CDR1 KGHSH, CDR2 LQKENI. V was pared by 6 bases and J by 1 base, with 7 bases of the junction left unmatched. The CDR3 runs 15 residues.

This chain connects TRBV5-1 to TRBJ1-2; D gene uncertain. V was trimmed by 1 base and J by 1 base, leaving 11 bases between them. The germline V gene has CDR1 SGHRS and CDR2 YFSETQ. CDR3 length equals 15 residues. The CDR3 nucleotides read TGCGCCAGCAGCTTGACAGCAACTAATAACTATGGCTACACCTTC. Amino acids: CASSLTATNNYGYTF.

The J gene is TRBJ1-2, the V gene TRBV5-4, with 11 bases aligning to TRBD1. CDR1 and CDR2 from the germline V gene are SGHNT and YYREEE (reference sequence). This CDR3 has 16 amino acids. With V trimmed by 4 bases and J by 5 bases, 10 bases remained unmatched. In nucleotides, the CDR3 is TGTGCCAGCAGCCTAGGACAGGGGGCGCTTTTGTATGGCTACACCTTC. It specifies CASSLGQGALLYGYTF.

The chain has TRBV7-9 and TRBJ2-7; tentatively, D is TRBD1 (6 bases). Per the germline V gene, CDR1 is SEHNR and CDR2 is FQNEAQ (reference sequence). V was cut by 5 bases and J by 2 bases, with 19 bases left in between. The length of the CDR3 is 16 residues. CDR3 sequence: CASSKAFTGKTYEQYF. CDR3 sequence (DNA): TGTGCCAGCAGCAAGGCGTTCACAGGGAAAACCTACGAGCAGTACTTC.

V is TRBV5-1 and J is TRBJ1-6, with TRBD1 identical over 9 bases. CDR3 length: 16 residues. The V segment lost 4 bases and the J segment 4 bases; nucleotides outside the gene matches: 6. Germline-derived CDR1 and CDR2 are SGHRS and YFSETQ. The CDR3 nucleotides are TGCGCCAGCAGCGCGGGACAGGGCCCATATAATTCACCCCTCCACTTT. Amino acid sequence: CASSAGQGPYNSPLHF.

The CDR3 sequence: CASSPSQGARETQYF. The CDR3 nucleotides are TGTGCCAGCAGTCCATCCCAGGGGGCTCGGGAGACCCAGTACTTC. This chain connects TRBV6-5 to TRBJ2-5; 8 bases align to TRBD1. V lost 5 bases, J lost 5 bases, and 10 bases stayed unmatched. The CDR3 has 15 residues. Germline CDR1 is MNHEY and CDR2 is SVGAGI.

This clone is a singleton in its sample. The CDR3: CASSFIGETGELFF. The CDR3 coding sequence is TGCGCCAGCAGCTTTATAGGGGAGACCGGGGAGCTGTTTTTT. The chain carries TRBV5-1 and TRBJ2-2; D is tentatively TRBD1 or TRBD2 (5 bases each). CDR3 length: 14 amino acids. The germline V gene encodes CDR1 SGHRS and CDR2 YFSETQ. V was shortened by 2 bases and J by 5 bases, with 10 bases between the two germline ends.

V and J are TRBV10-3 and TRBJ2-7, with 13 bases aligning to TRBD2. From germline, CDR1 is ENHRY and CDR2 SYGVKD. V shed 7 bases, J shed 4 bases, and the junction held 4 bases outside the gene matches. The CDR3 loop spans 14 amino acids. CDR3 DNA: TGTGCCATCACTCGGACTAGCGGGAGTTACGAGCAGTACTTC. Amino acid sequence: CAITRTSGSYEQYF.

The chain joins TRBV7-3 to TRBJ2-2, with D possibly being TRBD1 (5 bases). V dropped 2 bases and J dropped 6 bases, with 7 bases sitting between them. The CDR3 sequence is 13 residues long. Germline V gene sequence: CDR1 SGHTA, CDR2 FQGTGA. The CDR3 loop is CASSLSRAGELFF. The CDR3 bases are TGTGCCAGCAGCTTATCCAGGGCCGGGGAGCTGTTTTTT. The variable domain in full, with the rest retrieved from reference TRBV7-3 and TRBJ2-2, is GAGVSQTPSNKVTEKGKYVELRCDPISGHTALYWYRQSLGQGPEFLIYFQGTGAADDSGLPNDRFFAVRPEGSVSTLKIQRTERGDSAVYLCASSLSRAGELFFGEGSRLTVL.

In this sample, this clone turned up once. The chain carries TRBV6-5 and TRBJ1-2; D is unclear. The CDR3 extends over 13 amino acids. Trimming shortened V by 0 bases and J by 4 bases, and 6 bases separated the two germline ends. CDR1 is MNHEY and CDR2 is SVGAGI in the germline V gene. The CDR3 bases are TGTGCCAGCAGTTACTCAGCCGTCTATGGCTACACCTTC. Its translation: CASSYSAVYGYTF.

The CDR3 DNA reads as TGCAGCGTCGCCCCTACAGGGTACGGGGAGCAGTTCTTC. Residues: CSVAPTGYGEQFF. The chain employs TRBV29-1 and TRBJ2-1, with D perhaps matching TRBD1 (6 bases). V lost 6 bases to trimming and J lost 10 bases, with 19 bases between them. The CDR3 has 13 residues. CDR1 SQVTM and CDR2 ANQGSEA come from the germline V gene.

The chain is built from TRBV5-6 and TRBJ2-7; the D is unclear. Germline loops: CDR1 SGHDT, CDR2 YYEEEE. The CDR3 is 13 residues long. V lost 3 bases to trimming and J lost 7 bases, with 14 bases between them. The CDR3 DNA reads TGTGCCAGCAGCTCAGGCTGGGCGAGTGAGCAGTACTTC. Its protein is CASSSGWASEQYF.

The chain couples TRBV7-2 to TRBJ1-1; D possibly corresponds to TRBD1 (5 bases). V lost 11 bases to trimming and J lost 1 base, with 14 bases between them. This CDR3 comprises 13 residues. Germline CDR1 is SGHTA and CDR2 is FQGNSA. CDR3: CAVRGGSNTEAFF. The CDR3 DNA is TGTGCCGTTAGGGGCGGTTCGAACACTGAAGCTTTCTTT.

The chain carries TRBV4-1 and TRBJ2-7; unclear D gene. Germline V gives CDR1 MGHRA, CDR2 YSYEKL. V was trimmed by 1 base and J by 1 base, leaving 8 bases between them. The CDR3 is made up of 14 amino acids. The CDR3 protein is CASSQGSLSYEQYF. The CDR3 DNA reads TGCGCCAGCAGCCAAGGATCCCTTTCCTACGAGCAGTACTTC.

The chain combines TRBV5-4 with TRBJ2-1, with D maybe TRBD2 (5 bases). The CDR3 sequence is 16 residues long. The V end lost 4 bases, the J end lost 9 bases, and 23 bases lay between the germline ends. The germline V gene encodes CDR1 SGHNT and CDR2 YYREEE (reference sequence). The CDR3 nucleotides read TGTGCCAGCAGCCGCAAGTCGGGGAGCGACGCCCGTGAGCAGTTCTTC. It encodes CASSRKSGSDAREQFF.

This clone was observed once. The rearrangement links TRBV5-6 to TRBJ2-1; D is ambiguous. The CDR3 loop spans 14 amino acids. Deletions cut 4 bases from V and 10 bases from J, with 18 bases between. Germline CDR1 and CDR2: SGHDT and YYEEEE. The CDR3: CASSQPRGLEEQFF. The CDR3 nucleotides are TGTGCCAGCAGCCAGCCCCGTGGGCTGGAGGAGCAGTTCTTC. The full variable domain, in which reference TRBV5-6 and TRBJ2-1 provide the parts outside the CDR3, is DAGVTQSPTHLIKTRGQQVTLRCSPKSGHDTVSWYQQALGQGPQFIFQYYEEEERQRGNFPDRFSGHQFPNYSSELNVNALLLGDSALYLCASSQPRGLEEQFFGPGTRLTVL.

This rearrangement joins TRBV27 to TRBJ1-2, with 10 bases identical to TRBD1. The CDR3 has 17 amino acids. The germline gives CDR1 MNHEY, CDR2 SMNVEV (reference sequence). V was clipped by 4 bases and J by 4 bases; unmatched bases: 12. CDR3 protein: CASSSYFRDRGGYGYTF. CDR3 DNA sequence: TGTGCCAGCAGTTCCTATTTCAGGGACAGGGGAGGCTATGGCTACACCTTC.

The chain uses TRBV28 and TRBJ1-1; the D gene is possibly TRBD1 (5 bases). The length of the CDR3 is 14 residues. Germline CDR1 is MDHEN and CDR2 is SYDVKM. V lost 5 bases and J 2 bases, leaving 12 bases between the germline ends. CDR3 in amino acids: CASSTPGFNTEAFF. In nucleotides, the CDR3 is TGTGCCAGCAGTACCCCAGGGTTCAACACTGAAGCTTTCTTT.

The V gene is TRBV6-5, the J gene TRBJ2-2; possibly TRBD1 for D (5 bases). The CDR3 covers 15 residues. Looked up from germline, CDR1 is MNHEY and CDR2 is SVGAGI. V dropped 2 bases and J dropped 4 bases, with 11 bases sitting between them. The CDR3 spells CASSYNQGITGELFF. The CDR3 nucleotides read TGTGCCAGCAGTTACAACCAGGGTATCACCGGGGAGCTGTTTTTT.